Following are 30 T cell receptor beta chains from one sample sequenced in a study of T-cell memory formation after mild COVID-19. TCRdb fed the 5' RACE reads into MiXCR, producing one record per CDR3 protein. The repertoire has 90,000 to 120,000 distinct CDR3 sequences, 11% of them found once; the top ten carry approximately 40%. Sample: PBMCs or a T cell subset sorted from them (not recorded which). Source of these receptors: a man between 18 and 29 years old who had mild COVID-19 (a few samples of this study predate the infection). Cell type and time point are not known.

This clonotype was seen more than once but under ten times. This sequence joins TRBV4-1 and TRBJ2-1, with 10 bases identical to TRBD1. Germline values: CDR1 MGHRA, CDR2 YSYEKL. V shed 1 base and J 6 bases; nucleotides not matched to a gene: 9. This CDR3 region has 17 residues. CDR3 DNA sequence: TGCGCCAGCAGCCAAGTTGGGTTGGGACAGGGGTCCAATGAGCAGTTCTTC. The encoded protein is CASSQVGLGQGSNEQFF.

The chain is built from TRBV25-1 and TRBJ2-1, with 8 bases that match TRBD1. This CDR3 spans 14 amino acids. With 4 bases clipped from V and 8 bases from J, the junction kept 7 bases outside the gene matches. Germline V gene sequence: CDR1 MGHDK, CDR2 SYGVNS. The CDR3 sequence is CASSVQGAIYEQFF. The CDR3 nucleotides read TGTGCCAGCAGTGTGCAGGGGGCTATCTATGAGCAGTTCTTC.

This clonotype was picked up a small number of times. The J gene is TRBJ2-6, the V gene TRBV7-8, with TRBD1 matching over 10 bases. Germline lookup yields CDR1 SGHVS and CDR2 FQNEAQ. The CDR3 runs to 18 residues. J gave up 9 bases and V 3 bases, and 14 bases lay outside the gene matches. The CDR3 region is CASSFVTGGAGPHNVLTF. CDR3 DNA sequence: TGTGCCAGCAGCTTCGTGACAGGGGGCGCAGGACCCCACAACGTCCTGACTTTC.

This clonotype was observed a few times. The chain's CDR3 is CASSFGTLIEAFF. CDR3 nucleotides: TGTGCCAGCAGCTTTGGAACCTTGATTGAAGCTTTCTTT. The genes are TRBV5-6 and TRBJ1-1, with D uncertain. The CDR3 consists of 13 residues. Trimming stripped 2 bases from V and 7 bases from J, with 12 bases between. Germline assignment: CDR1 SGHDT and CDR2 YYEEEE. Together with reference TRBV5-6 and TRBJ1-1, the CDR3 gives the full variable domain: DAGVTQSPTHLIKTRGQQVTLRCSPKSGHDTVSWYQQALGQGPQFIFQYYEEEERQRGNFPDRFSGHQFPNYSSELNVNALLLGDSALYLCASSFGTLIEAFFGQGTRLTVV.

The rearrangement uses TRBV12-5 and TRBJ2-7; D tentatively reads TRBD1 or TRBD2 (5 bases each). The CDR3 has 13 residues. CDR1 LGHNT and CDR2 FRNRAP come from the germline V gene. V was shortened by 2 bases and J by 5 bases, with 10 bases between the two germline ends. CDR3 sequence reads: CASGLTRGHEQYF. The DNA for the CDR3 is TGTGCTAGTGGTTTGACTAGGGGCCACGAGCAGTACTTC.

This clonotype was seen just once. The chain links TRBV5-1 to TRBJ2-3; D is perhaps TRBD1 or TRBD2 (5 bases each). The CDR3 contains 17 residues. CDR1 and CDR2 (germline): SGHRS, YFSETQ. Trimming removed 4 bases from V and 2 bases from J, with 20 bases in between. CDR3 residues: CASSVRDLSRYTDTQYF. DNA for the CDR3: TGCGCCAGCAGCGTCCGGGACCTCAGCCGTTACACAGATACGCAGTATTTT.

The chain carries TRBV20-1 and TRBJ1-2; unclear D gene. CDR1 and CDR2 from the germline V gene are DFQATT and SNEGSKA (reference sequence). The CDR3 consists of 11 residues. Deletions cut 4 bases from V and 4 bases from J, with 7 bases between. The CDR3 sequence: CSAKAPYGYTF. CDR3 coding DNA: TGCAGTGCTAAAGCCCCCTATGGCTACACCTTC.

The sample holds many counts of this clonotype. V and J are TRBV7-8 and TRBJ2-5; the match to TRBD1 covers 11 bases. Germline V gene data show CDR1 as SGHVS and CDR2 as FQNEAQ. Trimming cost V 3 bases and J 1 base; bases outside gene matches: 13. The CDR3 runs to 19 residues. CDR3 nucleotides: TGTGCCAGCAGCTTTTTCTGGACAGGGGGCTTTAACAGCCAAGAGACCCAGTACTTC. Translated: CASSFFWTGGFNSQETQYF. The whole variable domain, remainder taken from reference TRBV7-8 and TRBJ2-5, is GAGVSQSPRYKVAKRGQDVALRCDPISGHVSLFWYQQALGQGPEFLTYFQNEAQLDKSGLPSDRFFAERPEGSVSTLKIQRTQQEDSAVYLCASSFFWTGGFNSQETQYFGPGTRLLVL.

This clonotype was observed many times. The V and J genes are TRBV6-4 and TRBJ2-1; D might be TRBD1 (5 bases). Trimming pared 2 bases from V and 2 bases from J, leaving 13 bases between. Looked up from germline, CDR1 is MRHNA and CDR2 is SNTAGT. This CDR3 has 16 residues. The CDR3 nucleotides read TGTGCCAGCAGTGACGACGACAGAGCTCCCTACAATGAGCAGTTCTTC. Its protein is CASSDDDRAPYNEQFF.

The genes are TRBV4-1 and TRBJ2-3; the match to TRBD1 covers 7 bases. Germline assignment: CDR1 MGHRA and CDR2 YSYEKL. V was clipped by 0 bases and J by 7 bases; unmatched bases: 10. The CDR3 is made up of 16 amino acids. CDR3 bases: TGCGCCAGCAGCCAAGAGGACAGGTCGAGGCTAAATACGCAGTATTTT. Encoded protein: CASSQEDRSRLNTQYF.

This clonotype was seen a handful of times. The J gene is TRBJ1-1, the V gene TRBV6-1, with D perhaps TRBD1 (5 bases). This CDR3 spans 13 amino acids. The germline gives CDR1 MNHNS, CDR2 SASEGT. The V gene lost 8 bases and the J gene lost 6 bases, with 16 bases spanning the gap. CDR3 amino acids: CASGGGDGPEAFF. Written as DNA, the CDR3 is TGTGCCAGCGGGGGGGGGGACGGCCCTGAAGCTTTCTTT.

At least ten counts were recorded for this clonotype. This rearrangement joins TRBV20-1 to TRBJ1-1, with D unresolved. This CDR3 has 13 amino acids. Trimming shortened V by 0 bases and J by 4 bases, and 9 bases separated the two germline ends. The V gene's germline CDR1 is DFQATT and CDR2 SNEGSKA (reference sequence). Here the CDR3 DNA reads TGCAGTGCTAGAGATCAAACGGGCACTGAAGCTTTCTTT. This encodes CSARDQTGTEAFF.

J is TRBJ2-1 and V is TRBV7-8; D unclear. The germline V gene has CDR1 SGHVS and CDR2 FQNEAQ. The germline V and J ends were trimmed by 2 bases and 4 bases, with 6 bases remaining between them. This CDR3 contains 13 residues. The CDR3 sequence: CASSLMGYNEQFF. DNA for the CDR3: TGTGCCAGCAGCTTAATGGGATACAATGAGCAGTTCTTC.

The sample holds a few counts of this clonotype. The chain joins TRBV5-1 to TRBJ1-1; 10 bases align to TRBD1. CDR1 is SGHRS, CDR2 YFSETQ, per germline. This CDR3 has 17 amino acids. After removal of 3 bases from V and 0 bases from J, the junction contained 8 bases not matched to a gene. The CDR3 sequence: CASSWRRQGAVNTEAFF. For the CDR3, the DNA is TGCGCCAGCAGCTGGAGAAGACAGGGGGCAGTGAACACTGAAGCTTTCTTT.

V usage is TRBV4-3 and J usage is TRBJ1-2; 12 bases align to TRBD1. The CDR3 has 16 residues. Germline V gives CDR1 LGHNA, CDR2 YSLEER. The J segment lost 7 bases and the V segment lost 4 bases, leaving 10 bases of the junction unmatched. The CDR3, as DNA: TGCGCCAGCAGCCGAAGGTCGGGACAGGGGGCGCTTGGCTACACCTTC. Protein sequence: CASSRRSGQGALGYTF.

This chain joins TRBV7-9 and TRBJ1-2; D is uncertain. Trimming shortened V by 5 bases and J by 1 base, and 17 bases separated the two germline ends. The CDR3 length is 16 residues. Germline CDR1 SEHNR, CDR2 FQNEAQ (reference sequence). CDR3 sequence: CASSPSPTEHNYGYTF. CDR3 nucleotides: TGTGCCAGCAGCCCGTCCCCCACGGAACATAACTATGGCTACACCTTC.

This clonotype was picked up many times. V and J are TRBV7-2 and TRBJ1-2; D possibly corresponds to TRBD1 (5 bases). The length of the CDR3 is 16 residues. V gave up 7 bases and J gave up 3 bases, with 21 bases separating them. Germline assignment: CDR1 SGHTA and CDR2 FQGNSA. This CDR3 is CASTVNLGLSDYGYTF. The DNA of the CDR3 is TGTGCCAGCACAGTAAATTTGGGGCTCTCGGACTATGGCTACACCTTC.

The chain combines TRBV7-9 with TRBJ2-4, with D perhaps matching TRBD1 (6 bases). V was shortened by 4 bases and J by 0 bases, with 13 bases between the two germline ends. This CDR3 has 16 amino acids. Germline V gives CDR1 SEHNR, CDR2 FQNEAQ (reference sequence). The CDR3 DNA is TGTGCCAGCAGCTCGTCGACAGGCCTAGCCAAAAACATTCAGTACTTC. Its translation is CASSSSTGLAKNIQYF.

The rearrangement links TRBV6-5 to TRBJ1-1, with D uncertain. The V end was cut by 2 bases, the J end by 8 bases, with 12 bases between. CDR3 length equals 13 residues. The germline CDR1 and CDR2 sequences are MNHEY and SVGAGI. CDR3 nucleotide sequence: TGTGCCAGCAGTTACGGTCCCCAGAGGGAAGCTTTCTTT. Protein: CASSYGPQREAFF.

This clonotype appeared a few times. V and J are TRBV6-2 or TRBV6-3 and TRBJ2-7; D unresolved. CDR3 length: 12 amino acids. CDR1 and CDR2 (germline): MNHEY, SVGEGT. The V end was cut by 4 bases, the J end by 3 bases, with 7 bases between. Here the CDR3 reads CASSSRYYEQYV. The CDR3 region has the DNA TGTGCCAGCAGTTCCAGGTACTACGAGCAGTACGTC.

This clonotype turned up a few times. The chain combines TRBV7-3 with TRBJ2-1; weak D call: TRBD1 (5 bases). The CDR3 extends over 16 amino acids. From germline, CDR1 is SGHTA and CDR2 FQGTGA. Trimming took 1 base from V and 5 from J, leaving 15 bases between them. The CDR3 is CASSLMSGNRHNEQFF. CDR3 bases: TGTGCCAGCAGCTTAATGTCAGGGAATCGACACAATGAGCAGTTCTTC.

The chain recombines TRBV7-9 with TRBJ2-7; 7 bases match TRBD1. CDR1 is SEHNR and CDR2 is FQNEAQ in the germline V gene (reference sequence). The CDR3 is made up of 14 amino acids. V gave up 5 bases and J gave up 2 bases; unmatched junction bases: 6. The CDR3 sequence: CASSLTGQPYEQYF. CDR3 nucleotide sequence: TGTGCCAGCAGCCTGACGGGACAGCCCTACGAGCAGTACTTC.

The chain combines TRBV27 with TRBJ1-6; D possibly corresponds to TRBD1 (6 bases). With 6 bases removed from V and 6 bases from J, the gap between germline ends came to 18 bases. The CDR3 length is 16 residues. CDR1 MNHEY and CDR2 SMNVEV come from the germline V gene (reference sequence). The CDR3 here is CASRTGGLVGNSPLHF. Written as DNA, the CDR3 is TGTGCCAGCAGAACCGGGGGCCTCGTAGGTAATTCACCCCTCCACTTT.

This clonotype has just a few counts. The chain employs TRBV7-9 and TRBJ2-4, with 8 positions matching TRBD1. Germline V gene sequence: CDR1 SEHNR, CDR2 FQNEAQ (reference sequence). V dropped 5 bases and J dropped 2; count of bases not matched to a gene: 8. CDR3 size: 16 residues. The CDR3 loop reads CASSPRWTGTKNIQYF. For the CDR3, the DNA is TGTGCCAGCAGCCCCCGCTGGACAGGGACCAAAAACATTCAGTACTTC. Filled out from reference TRBV7-9 and TRBJ2-4, the complete variable domain reads DTGVSQNPRHKITKRGQNVTFRCDPISEHNRLYWYRQTLGQGPEFLTYFQNEAQLEKSRLLSDRFSAERPKGSFSTLEIQRTEQGDSAMYLCASSPRWTGTKNIQYFGAGTRLSVL.

This clonotype appeared a few times. The chain is built from TRBV5-1 and TRBJ2-7; 10 bases are a match to TRBD2. The CDR3 runs to 16 residues. Looked up from germline, CDR1 is SGHRS and CDR2 is YFSETQ. Trimming cost V 0 bases and J 3 bases; bases outside gene matches: 6. In DNA form, the CDR3 reads TGCGCCAGCAGCTTGGCCGATATAGCGGGGGGCTACGAGCAGTACTTC. Its protein product is CASSLADIAGGYEQYF.

This clonotype was observed a handful of times. The chain recombines TRBV6-5 with TRBJ2-5, with a tentative D call TRBD2 (5 bases). Germline V gene data show CDR1 as MNHEY and CDR2 as SVGAGI. The CDR3 has 14 amino acids. Trimming took 2 bases from V and 2 from J, leaving 9 bases between them. CDR3 residues: CASSYVGGQETQYF. The CDR3 DNA reads TGTGCCAGCAGTTACGTAGGAGGTCAAGAGACCCAGTACTTC.

The V gene is TRBV29-1, the J gene TRBJ2-1; a weak D match, TRBD2 (6 bases). CDR3 length: 12 amino acids. Germline V lookup: CDR1 SQVTM, CDR2 ANQGSEA. The V gene lost 4 bases and the J gene lost 5 bases, with 9 bases spanning the gap. CDR3 DNA: TGCAGCGTTGGCGGGGCCCACAATGAGCAGTTCTTC. Its protein is CSVGGAHNEQFF.

CDR3 bases: TGTGCCAGCTCACCCGACGGCGGGGGTCTCCTTACGCAGTATTTT. Translated: CASSPDGGGLLTQYF. The chain links TRBV18 to TRBJ2-3, with 7 positions matching TRBD2. The CDR3 is 15 residues long. The germline V gene has CDR1 KGHSH and CDR2 LQKENI. V dropped 3 bases and J dropped 8; count of bases not matched to a gene: 11.

The rearrangement uses TRBV5-1 and TRBJ1-1; D is uncertain. The CDR3 is 13 residues long. Germline values: CDR1 SGHRS, CDR2 YFSETQ. V was shortened by 7 bases and J by 1 base, with 11 bases between the two germline ends. The CDR3 loop is CASGQQQNTEAFF. Written as DNA, the CDR3 is TGCGCCAGCGGTCAACAGCAGAACACTGAAGCTTTCTTT.

The chain employs TRBV29-1 and TRBJ2-7; TRBD1 aligns across 9 bases. Losses at the gene ends were 4 bases for V and 3 bases for J; bases not matched to a gene: 1. The CDR3 runs 12 residues. Germline lookup yields CDR1 SQVTM and CDR2 ANQGSEA. In DNA form, the CDR3 reads TGCAGCGTTGCGGGACAGGGCTACGAGCAGTACTTC. Amino acid sequence: CSVAGQGYEQYF.